A selection of T cell receptor beta chains follows, all from one sample in a study of blood T cell repertoires in COVID-19. The protocol was immunoSEQ multiplex PCR, while the TCRdb copy is restricted to in-frame clones and leaves out a portion. The top ten hold 0.72% of the sample, which has around 200,000 clones, approximately 86% seen once. Source material: peripheral blood. Receptor source: a man aged 35-49 years with acute or convalescent COVID-19. CDR3s include the opening cysteine and the closing phenylalanine or tryptophan. Each record gives: D gene, CDR3 length, clone size, V gene, J gene, CDR3 DNA, CDR3 protein. A D gene is named only where the DNA matches it firmly. Size is omitted from some rows. Given values are once, few, many or a class for expanded clones.

>-|15|few|TRBV7-6|TRBJ1-6
TGTGCCAGCAGCGGACAGTTGAATTATAATTCACCCCTCCACTTT
CASSGQLNYNSPLHF
>-|13|-|TRBV28|TRBJ1-2
TGTGCCAGCACCCTCAGCGATAACTATGGCTACACCTTC
CASTLSDNYGYTF
>TRBD1|13|-|TRBV7-6|TRBJ1-2
TGTGCCAGCAGCTTCGGGACAGAATATGGCTACACCTTC
CASSFGTEYGYTF
>-|13|-|TRBV12-3/TRBV12-4|TRBJ1-5
TGTGCCAGCAGTTTCACCAGGGATCAGCCCCAGCATTTT
CASSFTRDQPQHF
>-|11|-|TRBV12-3/TRBV12-4|TRBJ2-3
TGTGCCAGCACCTCGGGACTTCTACAGTATTTT
CASTSGLLQYF
>-|14|-|TRBV10-3|TRBJ2-7
TGTGCCATCAGTCGTAGCGGAGCTCCCTACGAGCAGTACTTC
CAISRSGAPYEQYF
>TRBD2|18|-|TRBV3-1/TRBV3-2|TRBJ2-6
TGTGCCAGCAGCGCCCTGGCGGGGGTAAACTCTGGGGCCAACGTCCTGACTTTC
CASSALAGVNSGANVLTF
>-|12|-|TRBV12-3/TRBV12-4|TRBJ2-2
TGTGCCAGCAGTTTAGCCCACGGGGAGCTGTTTTTT
CASSLAHGELFF
>TRBD1|15|-|TRBV7-2|TRBJ1-1
TGTGCCAGCAGCTTAGCGCCGGGGACAGACGTCAGTAGGGGCTTT
CASSLAPGTDVSRGF
>-|14|-|TRBV6-5|TRBJ1-1
TGTGCCAGCAGTTACTCCCAGGGAGGGGCTGAAGCTTTCTTT
CASSYSQGGAEAFF
>-|15|-|TRBV6-5|TRBJ2-7
TGTGCCAGCAGTTACTCCCTGGGCGGGGCCGTAGAGCAGTACTTC
CASSYSLGGAVEQYF
>-|16|-|TRBV6-5|TRBJ1-1
TGTGCCAGCAGTTACTTCTCCGGCCGGGGGAACACTGAAGCTTTCTTT
CASSYFSGRGNTEAFF
>TRBD1|15|once|TRBV5-8|TRBJ1-5
TGTGCCAGCAGCTGGGGGGACAGGGGTCATCAGCCCCAGCATTTT
CASSWGDRGHQPQHF
>TRBD2|18|-|TRBV4-1|TRBJ2-7
TGCGCCAGCAGCCAAGGTCTGAGTTTTGGACTAGCCGCCTACGAGCAGTACTTC
CASSQGLSFGLAAYEQYF
>-|14|once|TRBV21-1|TRBJ2-7
TGTGCCAGCAGCAAAGATAGAGACTGCTACGAGCAGTACTTC
CASSKDRDCYEQYF
>-|16|once|TRBV15|TRBJ2-3
TGTGCCACCAGCAGATTCACGATAACTAGCACAGATACGCAGTATTTT
CATSRFTITSTDTQYF
>-|15|few|TRBV9|TRBJ1-5
TGTGCCAGCAGCGCCGACAGAAATAGCAATCAGCCCCAGCATTTT
CASSADRNSNQPQHF
>TRBD1|13|-|TRBV29-1|TRBJ1-1
TGCAGCGGAAACAGGGGGTCGAACACTGAAGCTTTCTTT
CSGNRGSNTEAFF
>TRBD1|13|-|TRBV19|TRBJ2-1
TGTGCCAGTCGGGACACCAGGGGGAATGAGCAGTTCTTC
CASRDTRGNEQFF
>TRBD2|14|-|TRBV30|TRBJ2-7
TGTGCCTGGGGCTCCTTGGCGGGGGCCTACGAGCAGTACTTC
CAWGSLAGAYEQYF
>-|14|once|TRBV3-1/TRBV3-2|TRBJ1-5
TGTGCCAGCAGCCAAGTAGGAGGGAATCAGCCCCAGCATTTT
CASSQVGGNQPQHF
>-|13|-|TRBV18|TRBJ2-3
TGTGCCAGCTCACCGGACAGTGGGGATACGCAGTATTTT
CASSPDSGDTQYF
>-|13|-|TRBV7-8|TRBJ1-1
TGTGCCAGCAGCTTTCAGGGGAACACTGAAGCTTTCTTT
CASSFQGNTEAFF
>-|12|-|TRBV29-1|TRBJ1-2
TGCAGCGTTCAGGGACAACTGGGAGGCTACACCTTC
CSVQGQLGGYTF
>TRBD2|15|-|TRBV24-1|TRBJ2-3
TGTGCCACCAGTGACCCCATAGCGGGGCCAGATACGCAGTATTTT
CATSDPIAGPDTQYF
>-|14|-|TRBV30|TRBJ1-4
TGTGCCTGGACTCAGAAGGGGCCTATTGAAAAACTGTTTTTT
CAWTQKGPIEKLFF
>-|15|-|TRBV28|TRBJ1-6
TGTGCCAGCAGTTTACTGATCGGGGGTAATTCACCCCTCCACTTT
CASSLLIGGNSPLHF
>-|12|-|TRBV7-8|TRBJ1-3
TGTGCCAGCAGCTTCTCCGGAAACACCATATATTTT
CASSFSGNTIYF
>-|11|-|TRBV6-5|TRBJ1-1
TGTGCCAGCTACTCGAACACTGAAGCTTTCTTT
CASYSNTEAFF
>TRBD2|21|once|TRBV24-1|TRBJ2-1
TGTGCCACCAGTGGTTCCCCGGGCGGGGGGGCCGCTCTCAGCTCCTACAATGAGCAGTTCTTC
CATSGSPGGGAALSSYNEQFF
>-|12|-|TRBV6-5|TRBJ1-2
TGTGCCAGCAGTTCCCTCGGGGGGGGCTACACCTTC
CASSSLGGGYTF
>-|14|-|TRBV24-1|TRBJ1-5
TGTGCCATCTCCGGGCCAGGGCTCAATCAGCCCCAGCATTTT
CAISGPGLNQPQHF
>-|15|-|TRBV7-3|TRBJ2-5
TGTGCCAGCAGCTTAAGGGGGGGCGGATCGGAGACCCAGTACTTC
CASSLRGGGSETQYF
>TRBD1|20|-|TRBV19|TRBJ2-1
TGTGCCAGTAGTCTGCCGACAGGGCGCCGATCGGTTGGGATTTACAATGAGCAGTTCTTC
CASSLPTGRRSVGIYNEQFF
>TRBD2|18|-|TRBV27|TRBJ2-1
TGTGCCAGCAGGCCCGGACTAGCGGGAGGTTTCACCTACAATGAGCAGTTCTTC
CASRPGLAGGFTYNEQFF
>TRBD1|14|-|TRBV6-4|TRBJ1-1
TGTGCCAGCAGGGCCACAGGGGAATCTACTGAAGCTTTCTTT
CASRATGESTEAFF
>TRBD1|14|-|TRBV27|TRBJ1-6
TGTGCCAGCAGTTCAGGACAGGATAATTCACCCCTCCACTTT
CASSSGQDNSPLHF
>-|13|-|TRBV5-1|TRBJ2-2
TGCGCCAGCAGCTTCCAGGGGACCGGGGAGCTGTTTTTT
CASSFQGTGELFF
>TRBD1|16|-|TRBV5-4|TRBJ1-5
TGTGCCAGCAGCTTGGGGGGGGGACAGGGCAATCAGCCCCAGCATTTT
CASSLGGGQGNQPQHF
>TRBD1|17|-|TRBV27|TRBJ1-2
TGTGCCAGCAGTTTAGACGGGGACAGGACGAATTACTATGGCTACACCTTC
CASSLDGDRTNYYGYTF
>TRBD1|16|-|TRBV5-1|TRBJ2-7
TGCGCCAGCAGCTTGGCCCCGGGACAGGGGGACTACGAGCAGTACTTC
CASSLAPGQGDYEQYF
>-|15|once|TRBV28|TRBJ2-6
TGTGCCAGCAGTTTTGAGAGCTCTGGGGCCAACGTCCTGACTTTC
CASSFESSGANVLTF
>TRBD1|15|-|TRBV24-1|TRBJ1-1
TGTGCCACCAGTGATTTGGACGGGGACAGCACTGAAGCTTTCTTT
CATSDLDGDSTEAFF
>TRBD1|15|-|TRBV9|TRBJ2-7
TGTGCCAGCAGCGCGGAGGACAGGGGCTCCTACGAGCAGTACTTC
CASSAEDRGSYEQYF
>-|15|-|TRBV2|TRBJ1-5
TGTGCCAGCAGTGAGGAGGGGATCAGCAATCAGCCCCAGCATTTT
CASSEEGISNQPQHF
>TRBD2|16|-|TRBV6-5|TRBJ2-1
TGTGCCAGCAGTTCCATCGGACTAGCGGCATACAATGAGCAGTTCTTC
CASSSIGLAAYNEQFF
>TRBD1|18|few|TRBV11-2|TRBJ2-4
TGTGCCAGCAGCTCGCCGGGACAGGCGATCTTAGCCAAAAACATTCAGTACTTC
CASSSPGQAILAKNIQYF
>-|14|-|TRBV30|TRBJ2-5
TGTGCCTGGATCCCTCTGCGGCTCCAAGAGACCCAGTACTTC
CAWIPLRLQETQYF
>TRBD2|17|-|TRBV11-2|TRBJ2-1
TGTGCCAGCAGCTCACTCGGACTAGCGGGGGGCGGAGGGGAGCAGTTCTTC
CASSSLGLAGGGGEQFF
>-|13|once|TRBV19|TRBJ1-1
TGTGCCAGTAGTATAGATCGGGAGGGACGAGCTTTCTTT
CASSIDREGRAFF
>TRBD2|14|once|TRBV4-3|TRBJ2-7
TGCGCCAGCAGCCTACAGCGGGATTCCTACGAGCAGTACTTC
CASSLQRDSYEQYF
>-|14|-|TRBV4-1|TRBJ2-3
TGCGCCAGCAGCCAAGATGGCTCCCCAGATACGCAGTATTTT
CASSQDGSPDTQYF
>-|14|-|TRBV9|TRBJ2-7
TGTGCCAGCAGCGTAGCTGGTCGGGGATCCTCTCAGTACTTC
CASSVAGRGSSQYF
>-|15|-|TRBV3-1/TRBV3-2|TRBJ1-5
TGTGCCAGCAGCCTCTCGGCAGGGGAAAATCAGCCCCAGCATTTT
CASSLSAGENQPQHF
>TRBD1|16|-|TRBV7-2|TRBJ1-4
TGTGCCAGCAGCTTAGATTGGAGGGGGCATAATGAAAAACTGTTTTTT
CASSLDWRGHNEKLFF